The clone carrying this T cell receptor (beta chain) was seen a few times. Its specificity is unknown. The data were obtained in a study of vaccination and CD4 T cells after COVID-19. Study summary: Overlapping SARS-CoV-2, HCoV-NL63, HCoV-OC43 and HCoV-229E spike peptides stimulated the cells.

Described time point: late sampling 161 to 241 days after vaccination in three convalescent patients. Treatment reported: approximately 9-day PBMC culture with coronavirus spike peptide pools or control peptides (ViraFEST assay). US Alpha, Beta and Delta variants postdated the positive PCR dates, which ran from March to December 2020. Per well, some 2 million PBMCs were cultured in the presence of approximately 9 IU/ml IL-2 and around 9.5 ug/ml peptide pools. Scientists ran DNA taken from cultured CD4+ T cells through the Oncomine TCR Beta short-read assay for sequencing. DNA came from CD4+ T cells after culture. Using its own MiXCR run on the PCR reads, TCRdb lists one record per CDR3 protein. This table has some 23,000 distinct CDR3 sequences, less than 35% appearing once. With V trimmed by 4 bases and J by 6 bases, 7 bases remained unmatched. Per germline, CDR1 LNHDA and CDR2 SQIVND (reference sequence). The CDR3 has 15 residues.

The TCR sequence derives from a human donor who had recovered from COVID-19. This material consisted of CD4+ T cells from blood, cultured in vitro, taken about 7 months after SARS-CoV-2 vaccination. This chain joins TRBV19 and TRBJ1-1, with 11 bases lining up with TRBD1. The chain's CDR3 is CASSTDRGRRAEAFF. CDR3 nucleotide sequence: TGTGCCAGTAGTACGGACAGGGGGCGGCGGGCTGAAGCTTTCTTT.